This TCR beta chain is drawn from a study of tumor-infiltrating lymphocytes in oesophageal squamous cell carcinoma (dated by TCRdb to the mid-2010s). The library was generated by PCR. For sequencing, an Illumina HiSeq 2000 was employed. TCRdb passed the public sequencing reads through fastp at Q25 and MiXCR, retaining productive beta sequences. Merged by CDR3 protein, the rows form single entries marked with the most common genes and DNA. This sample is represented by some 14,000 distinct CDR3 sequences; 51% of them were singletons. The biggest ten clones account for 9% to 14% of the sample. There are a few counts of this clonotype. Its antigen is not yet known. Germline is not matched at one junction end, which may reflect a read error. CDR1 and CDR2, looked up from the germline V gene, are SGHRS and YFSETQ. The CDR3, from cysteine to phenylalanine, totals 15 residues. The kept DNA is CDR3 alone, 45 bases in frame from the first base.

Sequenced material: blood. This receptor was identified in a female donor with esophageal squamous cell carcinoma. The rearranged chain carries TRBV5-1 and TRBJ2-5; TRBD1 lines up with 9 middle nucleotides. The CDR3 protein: CAGSLIGTGQETQYF. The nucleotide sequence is TGCGCCGGCAGCTTGATTGGGACAGGGCAAGAGACCCAGTACTTC.